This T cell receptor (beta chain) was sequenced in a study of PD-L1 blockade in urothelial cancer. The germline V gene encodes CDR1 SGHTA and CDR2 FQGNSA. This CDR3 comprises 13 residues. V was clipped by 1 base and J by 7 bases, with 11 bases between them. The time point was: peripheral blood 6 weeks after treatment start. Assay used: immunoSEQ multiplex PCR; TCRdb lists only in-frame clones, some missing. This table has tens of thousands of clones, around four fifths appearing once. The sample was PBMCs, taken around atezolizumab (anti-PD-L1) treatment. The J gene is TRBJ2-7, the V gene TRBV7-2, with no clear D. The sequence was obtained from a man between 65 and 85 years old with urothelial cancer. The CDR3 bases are TGTGCCAGCAGCTTAGTGACGGGTAGGGAGCAGTACTTC. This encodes CASSLVTGREQYF.